The sequence of this TCR beta chain was determined in a study of blood T cell repertoires in COVID-19. Overall study: The United States, Italy and Spain provided the acute and convalescent COVID-19 samples. PBMCs, B-cell-depleted T cells, or T cells were the source of the cDNA or gDNA that made up the material.

Germline V gene sequence: CDR1 PRHDT, CDR2 FYEKMQ (reference sequence). J gave up 1 base and V 8 bases, and 12 bases lay outside the gene matches. CDR3 length equals 17 residues. Per the original data handling: Amplification of reference gene primers provided the estimated nucleated cell counts. Only in-frame clones appear in the TCRdb table, and some are missing; sequencing was by immunoSEQ multiplex PCR. Clonal size and the V and J genes are those of that table, whereas D and trimming came from the DNA. The sample lists about 190,000 clones, about 86% seen once, with approximately 14% in the top ten.

The receptor's source is a man aged 25-45 years with active or convalescent COVID-19. The sequencing sample was made of peripheral blood. The chain combines TRBV13 with TRBJ2-2, with TRBD1 identical over 8 bases. CDR3: CASSTPPDRGNTGELFF. The CDR3 DNA reads as TGTGCCAGCTCTACCCCCCCAGACAGGGGGAACACCGGGGAGCTGTTTTTT.